These 11 T cell receptor beta chains share one sample of origin, sequenced in a study of T cell repertoires in ileal Crohn's disease. The table came from immunoSEQ multiplex PCR; TCRdb's copy has only in-frame clones and leaves some out. The sample includes more than 15,000 clones, over 50% of them seen just once. Sample: ileal tissue. Source of these receptors: an adult with Crohn's disease.

Only a few counts were recorded for this clone. V usage is TRBV4-1 and J usage is TRBJ2-5, with D unclear. This CDR3 region has 16 residues. CDR1 and CDR2 from the germline V gene are MGHRA and YSYEKL. The V end lost 4 bases, the J end lost 4 bases, and 19 bases lay between the germline ends. The CDR3 is CASSLRPLDLGETQYF. The DNA for the CDR3 is TGCGCCAGCAGCCTGCGCCCTCTCGACTTGGGAGAGACCCAGTACTTC.

The rearrangement links TRBV30 to TRBJ2-3, with D possibly being TRBD2 (7 bases). V dropped 3 bases and J dropped 10 bases, with 11 bases sitting between them. From germline, CDR1 is GTSNPN and CDR2 SVGIG (reference sequence). This CDR3 has 11 amino acids. This CDR3 is CAWRGGGPQYF. CDR3 bases: TGTGCCTGGAGGGGAGGGGGTCCGCAGTATTTT.

V gene TRBV6-5 combines with J gene TRBJ2-7, with 8 bases that match TRBD2. The germline CDR1 and CDR2 sequences are MNHEY and SVGAGI. V gave up 2 bases and J gave up 3 bases; unmatched junction bases: 6. This CDR3 has 15 residues. The CDR3 sequence: CASSYGLAGSYEQYF. The CDR3 nucleotides are TGTGCCAGCAGTTACGGCTTAGCGGGAAGCTACGAGCAGTACTTC.

This clone was counted between two and nine times. The chain uses TRBV11-2 and TRBJ1-2, with D possibly being TRBD1 (6 bases). The CDR3 runs to 13 residues. Per the germline V gene, CDR1 is SGHAT and CDR2 is FQNNGV. Trimming shortened V by 8 bases and J by 4 bases, and 14 bases separated the two germline ends. DNA of the CDR3: TGTGCCAGCTCCGTTGACAGGCTCTATGGCTACACCTTC. Its protein product is CASSVDRLYGYTF.

In its sample, this clone was seen a few times. The rearrangement links TRBV30 to TRBJ2-2, with a possible D match to TRBD2 (6 bases). This CDR3 has 11 amino acids. In germline, CDR1 is GTSNPN, CDR2 SVGIG (reference sequence). The CDR3 region is CAGGRAGELFF. CDR3 bases: TGTGCGGGGGGTCGAGCCGGGGAGCTGTTTTTT.

The chain uses TRBV18 and TRBJ2-5; 10 bases match TRBD2. The trim removed 4 bases at V and 1 base at J, leaving 6 bases unmatched. The CDR3 runs to 16 residues. Germline lookup yields CDR1 KGHSH and CDR2 LQKENI. The CDR3: CASSRTSGGPQETQYF. CDR3 nucleotides: TGTGCCAGCTCACGGACTAGCGGAGGACCCCAAGAGACCCAGTACTTC. Together with reference TRBV18 and TRBJ2-5, the CDR3 gives the full variable domain: NAGVMQNPRHLVRRRGQEARLRCSPMKGHSHVYWYRQLPEEGLKFMVYLQKENIIDESGMPKERFSAEFPKEGPSILRIQQVVRGDSAAYFCASSRTSGGPQETQYFGPGTRLLVL.

Only a few counts were recorded for this clone. This chain joins TRBV6-5 and TRBJ1-1; D call uncertain. CDR3 length equals 12 residues. Per germline, CDR1 MNHEY and CDR2 SVGAGI. Trimming pared 3 bases from V and 8 bases from J, leaving 10 bases between. DNA of the CDR3: TGTGCCAGCAGTTATGACACTCGCGAAGCTTTCTTT. Protein product: CASSYDTREAFF.

This clone was detected only a few times. The chain has TRBV6-6 and TRBJ2-7; perhaps TRBD1 as D (6 bases). The germline V and J ends were trimmed by 6 bases and 6 bases, with 12 bases remaining between them. From germline, CDR1 is MNHNY and CDR2 SVGAGI (reference sequence). This CDR3 is 12 amino acids long. The CDR3, as DNA: TGTGCCAGCAGCTCCGACAGGTTCGAGCAGTACTTC. This translates into CASSSDRFEQYF.

The chain uses TRBV6-4 and TRBJ2-3; 7 bases are shared with TRBD2. The trim removed 5 bases at V and 2 bases at J, leaving 4 bases unmatched. CDR1 is MRHNA, CDR2 SNTAGT, per germline. CDR3 length equals 14 residues. The CDR3 here is CASSPLASTDTQYF. The CDR3 DNA sequence: TGTGCCAGCAGTCCACTAGCGTCCACAGATACGCAGTATTTT.

The chain carries TRBV18 and TRBJ1-5; D gene uncertain. The CDR3 totals 15 residues. V was clipped by 2 bases and J by 5 bases, with 13 bases between them. Per germline, CDR1 KGHSH and CDR2 LQKENI. The CDR3 region is CASSPRDVGDQPQHF. The CDR3 nucleotides read TGTGCCAGCTCACCAAGAGACGTGGGCGATCAGCCCCAGCATTTT. Complete variable domain (other parts from reference TRBV18 and TRBJ1-5): NAGVMQNPRHLVRRRGQEARLRCSPMKGHSHVYWYRQLPEEGLKFMVYLQKENIIDESGMPKERFSAEFPKEGPSILRIQQVVRGDSAAYFCASSPRDVGDQPQHFGDGTRLSIL.

V usage is TRBV30 and J usage is TRBJ1-2; tentative D call: TRBD1 (5 bases). Trimming left V 7 bases short and J 8 bases short, with 14 bases between. Germline V lookup: CDR1 GTSNPN, CDR2 SVGIG (reference sequence). This CDR3 spans 11 amino acids. In DNA, the CDR3 is TGTGCCTTCCTGGGGGGACGCGGCTACACCTTC. It specifies CAFLGGRGYTF.